The 2 T cell receptor beta chains in this list originate from one sample, sequenced in a study of PD-L1 blockade in urothelial cancer. Clones were sequenced by immunoSEQ multiplex PCR, and TCRdb holds only the in-frame ones, with some missing. The sample carries roughly 120,000 clones, approximately 90% recorded once. Time point reported: peripheral blood 6 weeks after treatment start. Sample: PBMCs, taken around atezolizumab (anti-PD-L1) treatment. The origin of the receptors is a man aged 55 to 69 with urothelial cancer.

The count of this clone is one. This rearrangement joins TRBV19 to TRBJ1-2; unclear D gene. With 6 bases removed from V and 5 bases from J, the gap between germline ends came to 16 bases. The CDR3 consists of 14 residues. Germline V gene sequence: CDR1 LNHDA, CDR2 SQIVND (reference sequence). CDR3 sequence: CASSPPGVFYGYTF. The CDR3 nucleotides read TGTGCCAGTAGCCCCCCCGGGGTTTTTTATGGCTACACCTTC.

The CDR3 loop reads CASSSDSRSYNEQFF. For the CDR3, the DNA is TGTGCCAGCAGCTCCGACTCTCGCTCCTACAATGAGCAGTTCTTC. The gene calls are TRBV5-4 and TRBJ2-1; D unclear. The germline CDR1 and CDR2 sequences are SGHNT and YYREEE (reference sequence). Between the trimmed V and J ends, which lost 3 bases and 0 bases, there was a span of 10 bases. This CDR3 is built from 15 residues.